The sequence of this TCR beta chain was determined in a study of CD8 T cells in Susac syndrome. Study outcomes and limitations: Clonal expansion was missing from Susac syndrome CD4+ T cell repertoires. The study's TCR sequencing and HLA analysis drew on a certain number of individuals. That number was acknowledged as relatively small.

J was trimmed by 4 bases and V by 5 bases; bases with no gene match: 7. The V gene's germline CDR1 is MNHEY and CDR2 SVGEGT. This CDR3 has 15 amino acids. TCR beta sequencing covered blood CD8+ and CD4+ T cells. On this clonotype: Its cognate antigen is unknown.

The RNA input was roughly 0.5 to 1 ug, and it was reverse transcribed with random hexamers. Amplification of the TCR beta CDR3 was carried out by immunoSEQ multiplex PCR, which spanned a total of 54 Vbeta and 13 Jbeta segments. TCRdb fed the immunoSEQ multiplex PCR reads into MiXCR, producing one record per CDR3 protein. The table lists more than 150,000 distinct CDR3 sequences, roughly 95% of them singletons. The origin of this receptor is a human donor with Susac syndrome. Specimen: CD4+ T cells from PBMCs. The V and J genes are TRBV6-2 or TRBV6-3 and TRBJ1-5; 8 positions match TRBD1. DNA of the CDR3: TGTGCCAGCAGTGTGGGAACAGGGGGGAATCAGCCCCAGCATTTT. Its translation is CASSVGTGGNQPQHF.